This T cell receptor (beta chain) was obtained from a study of beta chain features in type 1 diabetes. General study findings and limits: Sequencing from cDNA could over-represent high-TCR-expressing cells. Healthy donors had naive, central memory and Treg TCRB repertoires that appeared less similar than those seen among patients. TCRB CDR3 length was moderately but significantly reduced in all four CD4+ subsets of Type 1 diabetes patients.

Sorted CD4+ subsets: naive, central memory, regulatory, stem cell-like memory (CD45RO/CCR7/CD25/CD127/CD95/CD27 panel). The study reverse transcribed the entire isolated RNA, so it sequenced expressed TCRB transcripts. Measured with immunoSEQ multiplex PCR; TCRdb has only the in-frame clones, and not every one. The top ten hold around 0.02% of the sample, which has 970,000 or so clones, 15% to 20% seen once. The germline V gene encodes CDR1 MNHEY and CDR2 SMNVEV (reference sequence). This CDR3 spans 15 amino acids. V shed 8 bases and J 6 bases; nucleotides not matched to a gene: 12. As regards this clone: The antigen is not known.

The chain recombines TRBV27 with TRBJ2-2, with TRBD2 matching over 7 bases. The clonotype originates from a woman aged 18 to 35 in good health. Sequencing was done on a sample of naive CD4+ T cells from blood. CDR3 loop: CASGRSAGKPGELFF. CDR3 sequence (DNA): TGTGCCAGCGGTCGGTCAGCGGGAAAACCCGGGGAGCTGTTTTTT.